The 10 T cell receptor beta chains in this list originate from one sample, sequenced in a study of human T cells and chemical hapten exposure. Time point defined: patch test 3, about 24 weeks after DPC sensitization. Treatment: therapeutic diphenylcyclopropenone sensitization with weekly scalp DPC. TCRdb independently ran MiXCR on the RACE reads; one entry per CDR3 protein. The data contain 95,000 to 150,000 distinct CDR3 sequences, about 11% of them singletons. The starting material was whole blood, obtained in connection with sensitization to the hapten diphenylcyclopropenone (DPC). The receptor source for this set is a woman aged 45-59 years with alopecia areata. Some clones in this sample may be carry-over from other donors' samples.

This clonotype was found a few times. The rearrangement uses TRBV13 and TRBJ1-4, with 8 positions matching TRBD1. The CDR3 length is 15 residues. V trimming: 5 bases; J trimming: 6 bases; junction bases outside the gene matches: 8. From germline, CDR1 is PRHDT and CDR2 FYEKMQ (reference sequence). Here the CDR3 DNA reads TGTGCCAGCAGCCGATCCGACAGGGGATATGAAAAACTGTTTTTT. Translating it yields CASSRSDRGYEKLFF.

In DNA form, the CDR3 reads TGTGCCAGCAGCCGAGGACTAGCGGGGGGGAATGAGCAGTTCTTC. Amino acids: CASSRGLAGGNEQFF. The genes are TRBV7-3 and TRBJ2-1, with 15 bases matching TRBD2. J gave up 7 bases and V 5 bases, and 3 bases lay outside the gene matches. Looked up from germline, CDR1 is SGHTA and CDR2 is FQGTGA. This CDR3 comprises 15 residues.

This chain connects TRBV5-1 to TRBJ1-2, with D unclear. CDR1 is SGHRS and CDR2 is YFSETQ in the germline V gene. V dropped 2 bases and J dropped 5 bases, with 13 bases sitting between them. The CDR3 loop spans 14 amino acids. Here the CDR3 DNA reads TGCGCCAGCAGCTTCTCCGCTTTTGGGTATGGCTACACCTTC. Translation gives CASSFSAFGYGYTF.

The rearrangement links TRBV6-6 to TRBJ1-2; the D gene is possibly TRBD1 (6 bases). The V end was cut by 2 bases, the J end by 2 bases, with 21 bases between. The germline V gene has CDR1 MNHNY and CDR2 SVGAGI (reference sequence). CDR3 length: 18 amino acids. The CDR3 bases are TGTGCCAGCAGTTACCGAATCCGGGGGCTTGAGGCCAACTATGGCTACACCTTC. It is translated as CASSYRIRGLEANYGYTF.

This clonotype has ten or more counts. This chain uses TRBV7-2 with TRBJ2-1, with a tentative D call TRBD2 (6 bases). Trimming pared 5 bases from V and 7 bases from J, leaving 12 bases between. CDR1 SGHTA and CDR2 FQGNSA come from the germline V gene. The CDR3 spans 13 residues. CDR3 residues: CASSPGGGNEQFF. CDR3 coding DNA: TGTGCCAGCAGCCCCGGGGGTGGGAATGAGCAGTTCTTC.

The rearrangement joins TRBV12-3 or TRBV12-4 to TRBJ2-5; D is unclear. CDR3 length: 11 amino acids. The V end lost 1 base, the J end lost 12 bases, and 9 bases lay between the germline ends. CDR3 in amino acids: CASSLETAEYF. Written as DNA, the CDR3 is TGTGCCAGCAGTTTAGAGACTGCGGAGTACTTC.

V is TRBV13 and J is TRBJ2-1, with TRBD2 matching over 11 bases. Trimming removed 0 bases from V and 7 bases from J; junction bases left unmatched: 5. This CDR3 comprises 16 residues. Germline V CDR1 and CDR2: PRHDT, FYEKMQ (reference sequence). For the CDR3, the DNA is TGTGCCAGCAGCTTAGGCCGGGGACTAGCGGTGAATGAGCAGTTCTTC. It specifies CASSLGRGLAVNEQFF. Complete variable domain (other parts from reference TRBV13 and TRBJ2-1): AAGVIQSPRHLIKEKRETATLKCYPIPRHDTVYWYQQGPGQDPQFLISFYEKMQSDKGSIPDRFSAQQFSDYHSELNMSSLELGDSALYFCASSLGRGLAVNEQFFGPGTRLTVL.

This clonotype was counted ten times or more. The V and J genes are TRBV28 and TRBJ1-1; perhaps TRBD1 as D (6 bases). The CDR3 covers 13 residues. V gave up 5 bases and J gave up 4 bases, with 11 bases separating them. Germline CDR1 is MDHEN and CDR2 is SYDVKM. The CDR3 here is CASSRGGRTEAFF. In DNA, the CDR3 is TGTGCCAGCAGTAGGGGGGGCCGCACTGAAGCTTTCTTT. The variable domain in full, with the rest retrieved from reference TRBV28 and TRBJ1-1, is DVKVTQSSRYLVKRTGEKVFLECVQDMDHENMFWYRQDPGLGLRLIYFSYDVKMKEKGDIPEGYSVSREKKERFSLILESASTNQTSMYLCASSRGGRTEAFFGQGTRLTVV.

The V and J genes are TRBV4-3 and TRBJ1-5; no clear D gene. The CDR3 loop spans 15 amino acids. Per the germline V gene, CDR1 is LGHNA and CDR2 is YSLEER. The germline V and J ends were trimmed by 5 bases and 0 bases, with 11 bases remaining between them. In nucleotides, the CDR3 is TGCGCCAGCAGCAGAGACATTAATAGCAATCAGCCCCAGCATTTT. Residues: CASSRDINSNQPQHF.

Remarks on this clonotype: Since no conserved phenylalanine or tryptophan closes the CDR3, a read error is the likely cause. The chain has TRBV30 and TRBJ2-7, with D possibly matching TRBD2 (6 bases). CDR1 GTSNPN and CDR2 SVGIG come from the germline V gene (reference sequence). The CDR3 has 13 residues. The CDR3 is CAWRVAASDEQYS. The CDR3 DNA follows: TGTGCCTGGAGGGTAGCGGCCTCCGACGAGCAGTACTCC.